The entry below describes one T cell receptor beta chain. Its antigen is as yet unknown. Germline V gene lookup returns CDR1 MNHNY and CDR2 SVGAGI (reference sequence). V was pared by 5 bases and J by 4 bases, with 9 bases between. This CDR3 spans 12 amino acids. The donors were all Caucasian adults (living in Nashville, Tennessee). This specimen comes from a study of shared clonotypes between healthy human individuals. Method: immunoSEQ multiplex PCR; TCRdb's copy keeps in-frame clones and lacks some. The profile shows around 1.4 million clones, around 98.5% of them singletons. Study outcomes and limitations: Compared with clonotypes that all four donors shared, non-shared clonotypes had lower generation probabilities. Rarefaction exposed incomplete sorted-subset sequencing despite large depth.

Material: naive CD4+ T cells sorted from blood. Subset denoted: CD45RA+ positively selected. This clonotype originated in a man aged 25 to 45 in good health. The genes are TRBV6-6 and TRBJ2-7; D might be TRBD1 (5 bases). CDR3 in amino acids: CASSDNRYEQYF. Here the CDR3 DNA reads TGTGCCAGCAGTGACAACAGGTACGAGCAGTACTTC.